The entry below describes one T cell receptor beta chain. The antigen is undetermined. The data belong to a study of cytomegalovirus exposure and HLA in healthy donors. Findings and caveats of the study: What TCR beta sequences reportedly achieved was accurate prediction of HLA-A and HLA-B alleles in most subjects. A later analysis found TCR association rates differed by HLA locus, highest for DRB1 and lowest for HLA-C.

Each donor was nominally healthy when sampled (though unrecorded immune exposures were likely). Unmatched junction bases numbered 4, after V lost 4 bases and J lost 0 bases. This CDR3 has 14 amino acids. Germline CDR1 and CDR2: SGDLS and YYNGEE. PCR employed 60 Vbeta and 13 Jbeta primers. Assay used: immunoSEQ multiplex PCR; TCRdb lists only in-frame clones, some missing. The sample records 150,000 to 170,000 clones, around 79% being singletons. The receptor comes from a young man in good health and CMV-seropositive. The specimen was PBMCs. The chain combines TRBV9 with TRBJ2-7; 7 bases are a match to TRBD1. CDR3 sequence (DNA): TGTGCCAGCAGCATGGGACAGTTCTCCTACGAGCAGTACTTC. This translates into CASSMGQFSYEQYF. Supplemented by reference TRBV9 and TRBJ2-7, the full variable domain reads DSGVTQTPKHLITATGQRVTLRCSPRSGDLSVYWYQQSLDQGLQFLIQYYNGEERAKGNILERFSAQQFPDLHSELNLSSLELGDSALYFCASSMGQFSYEQYFGPGTRLTVT.